The rows below give T cell receptor beta chains drawn from one sample of a study of OX40 agonist ivuxolimab in advanced cancers. The repertoire was sequenced with immunoSEQ multiplex PCR; TCRdb's copy has only in-frame clones and lacks some. The sample comprises 74,000 or so clones, around 89% of which are singletons, and 10% rests with the top ten. This specimen was CD4+ or CD8+ T cells sorted from blood, taken in a trial of the OX40 agonist ivuxolimab. The receptors originated from an adult with an advanced solid tumor such as melanoma, head and neck, liver or kidney cancer. Each CDR3 is given without its conserved first and last residue. The order of the fields is V gene, J gene, CDR3 protein.

>TRBV4-2|TRBJ2-1
ASSQVSGFSWNEQF
>TRBV28|TRBJ1-3
ASSLGGVSRSGNTIY
>TRBV5-1|TRBJ2-5
ASSLSLFAGEETQY
>TRBV18|TRBJ2-5
ASSPTGSTETQY
>TRBV7-8|TRBJ2-2
ASSLTRDRGTGELF
>TRBV7-9|TRBJ1-5
ASSLGVGVGDQPQH
>TRBV11-3|TRBJ1-1
ASSGQGGTEAF
>TRBV11-1|TRBJ2-5
ASSLRGSGTGETQY
>TRBV19|TRBJ2-7
ASSRETNSYEQY
>TRBV7-9|TRBJ1-2
ASSLAGLRWTGRDGYT
>TRBV15|TRBJ1-5
ATSRRTRTNQPQH
>TRBV5-6|TRBJ2-5
ASSLGLAKISYQETQY
>TRBV16|TRBJ1-3
ASSPSVWGSGNTIY
>TRBV29-1|TRBJ1-5
SVAEMGNQPQH
>TRBV5-1|TRBJ1-5
ASSWGQGANQPQH
>TRBV18|TRBJ2-7
ASSQGAGGEQY
>TRBV19|TRBJ1-5
ASTLSGDSLSSNQPQH
>TRBV7-9|TRBJ1-4
ASTLAGTHEKLF
>TRBV7-9|TRBJ2-7
ASSYLAPYEQY
>TRBV7-8|TRBJ1-5
ASSPYRVGGNQPQH
>TRBV5-1|TRBJ2-3
ASSLGASAGGVDTQY
>TRBV19|TRBJ1-2
ASSAGPNYGYT
>TRBV7-9|TRBJ1-5
ASSPGQNQPQH
>TRBV11-2|TRBJ2-7
ATKTGNSYEQY
>TRBV28|TRBJ2-5
ASSSLTRRAQETQY
>TRBV21-1|TRBJ2-7
ASSKASGCAQY
>TRBV28|TRBJ2-7
ASSHTYEQY
>TRBV9|TRBJ1-3
ASSLGGPGNTIY
>TRBV5-6|TRBJ1-5
ASSLGGGTERQPQH
>TRBV15|TRBJ2-7
ATSRSGLYEQY